The T cell receptor (beta chain) under discussion was sequenced for a study of T cells in Graves' hyperthyroidism and ophthalmopathy. TCR beta CDR3 sequences were amplified from RNA transcripts. With the HTBI primer set, the TCR CDR3 went through a first round of RT-PCR. TCRdb fed the multiplex PCR reads into MiXCR, producing one record per CDR3 protein. The sample shows some 720,000 distinct CDR3 sequences, roughly 15% of them seen only once. Germline V gene lookup returns CDR1 MDHEN and CDR2 SYDVKM. This CDR3 is 16 amino acids long. V trimming: 3 bases; J trimming: 5 bases; junction bases outside the gene matches: 5. The sample holds many counts of this clonotype.

The sequencing input was blood. The clonotype originates from a man aged 18 to 29 with Graves' hyperthyroidism. J is TRBJ2-1 and V is TRBV28, with 12 bases identical to TRBD2. The CDR3 sequence: CASSFVWTSGNNEQFF. The CDR3 DNA reads as TGTGCCAGCAGTTTCGTATGGACTAGCGGGAACAATGAGCAGTTCTTC.